The rows below give T cell receptor beta chains drawn from one sample of a study of cytomegalovirus exposure and HLA in healthy donors. This table comes from immunoSEQ multiplex PCR, and its TCRdb copy is limited to in-frame clones, with some not included. The table has about 130,000 clones, approximately 80% seen once. Sample: PBMCs. These receptors were obtained from a male donor in good health and CMV-seropositive. The CDR3 runs from the conserved cysteine through the conserved F or W. Each record gives: clone size, D gene, V gene, J gene, CDR3 DNA, CDR3 protein. The D gene is left open where the match is weak. Clone sizes are given selectively: once, few, many, or a class where the clone is expanded.

abundance: once
d_gene: .
v_gene: TRBV5-7
j_gene: TRBJ2-1
CDR3nt: TGTGCCAGCAGCATAGTTGGGGGCGCGGGTTACAATGAGCAGTTCTTC
CDR3aa: CASSIVGGAGYNEQFF

abundance: few
d_gene: TRBD1
v_gene: TRBV9
j_gene: TRBJ1-1
CDR3nt: TGTGCCAGCAGCGTTACAGGGGCGAACACTGAAGCTTTCTTT
CDR3aa: CASSVTGANTEAFF

abundance: .
d_gene: .
v_gene: TRBV6-1
j_gene: TRBJ1-2
CDR3nt: TGTGCCAGCACGCCCGGTCTCTATGGCTACACCTTC
CDR3aa: CASTPGLYGYTF

abundance: few
d_gene: TRBD1
v_gene: TRBV5-4
j_gene: TRBJ2-5
CDR3nt: TGTGCCAGCAGCTTGGGCGACAGGGGGCGAGAGACCCAGTACTTC
CDR3aa: CASSLGDRGRETQYF

abundance: .
d_gene: TRBD1
v_gene: TRBV18
j_gene: TRBJ1-1
CDR3nt: TGTGCCAGCTCAGGTCCGGTGACAGGGGTGATGAACACTGAAGCTTTCTTT
CDR3aa: CASSGPVTGVMNTEAFF

abundance: .
d_gene: TRBD2
v_gene: TRBV4-1
j_gene: TRBJ2-3
CDR3nt: TGCGCCAGCAGCCAAGTCGAGCGGGAGTGGGTAGATACGCAGTATTTT
CDR3aa: CASSQVEREWVDTQYF

abundance: .
d_gene: TRBD1
v_gene: TRBV6-5
j_gene: TRBJ1-1
CDR3nt: TGTGCCAGCAGGGAGGGGGCGGTGAACACTGAAGCTTTCTTT
CDR3aa: CASREGAVNTEAFF

abundance: once
d_gene: .
v_gene: TRBV18
j_gene: TRBJ2-3
CDR3nt: TGTGCCAGCTCACATGCGGCGAGCACAGATACGCAGTATTTT
CDR3aa: CASSHAASTDTQYF

abundance: once
d_gene: .
v_gene: TRBV28
j_gene: TRBJ1-5
CDR3nt: TGTGCCAGCACCCCTCGGGGACAGCCCCAGCATTTT
CDR3aa: CASTPRGQPQHF

abundance: .
d_gene: TRBD2
v_gene: TRBV5-1
j_gene: TRBJ2-3
CDR3nt: TGCGCCAGCAGCTTATCCGGACTAGCGGGGGGGGCTACGCAGTATTTT
CDR3aa: CASSLSGLAGGATQYF

abundance: .
d_gene: TRBD2
v_gene: TRBV19
j_gene: TRBJ2-1
CDR3nt: TGTGCCACCTCCCTGCTAGCGGGGGGCGTGAATGAGCAGTTCTTC
CDR3aa: CATSLLAGGVNEQFF

abundance: few
d_gene: TRBD2
v_gene: TRBV7-8
j_gene: TRBJ2-7
CDR3nt: TGTGCCAGCAGCTTCCTTACCTTGGGACTAGCGGTTGAGTACTTC
CDR3aa: CASSFLTLGLAVEYF

abundance: few
d_gene: TRBD1
v_gene: TRBV28
j_gene: TRBJ1-2
CDR3nt: TGTGCCAGCAGTTTAACCGGGACAGGGGGTATTCATGGCTACACCTTC
CDR3aa: CASSLTGTGGIHGYTF

abundance: .
d_gene: .
v_gene: TRBV5-1
j_gene: TRBJ1-6
CDR3nt: TGCGCCAGCAGCTTGGACCCTCGGGGGGCCGGTAATTCACCCCTCCACTTT
CDR3aa: CASSLDPRGAGNSPLHF

abundance: .
d_gene: .
v_gene: TRBV2
j_gene: TRBJ1-3
CDR3nt: TGTGCCAGCAGTGAATCATCGTGGAGTGGAAACACCATATATTTT
CDR3aa: CASSESSWSGNTIYF

abundance: few
d_gene: TRBD1
v_gene: TRBV6-5
j_gene: TRBJ2-2
CDR3nt: TGTGCCAGCAGCCTACAGGGGGCTGACACCGGGGAGCTGTTTTTT
CDR3aa: CASSLQGADTGELFF

abundance: .
d_gene: TRBD1
v_gene: TRBV5-3
j_gene: TRBJ2-3
CDR3nt: TGTGCCAGAAGCATACCGGGACAGGGGACGAGTAGCACAGATACGCAGTATTTT
CDR3aa: CARSIPGQGTSSTDTQYF

abundance: .
d_gene: TRBD1
v_gene: TRBV5-1
j_gene: TRBJ2-2
CDR3nt: TGCGCCAGCAGCTTGGCCCAAGACAGGGCCATTATGAACACCGGGGAGCTGTTTTTT
CDR3aa: CASSLAQDRAIMNTGELFF

abundance: .
d_gene: .
v_gene: TRBV5-1
j_gene: TRBJ2-5
CDR3nt: TGCGCCAGCAGCGGAATGACAGTTCGCCAAGAGACCCAGTACTTC
CDR3aa: CASSGMTVRQETQYF

abundance: .
d_gene: .
v_gene: TRBV2
j_gene: TRBJ2-7
CDR3nt: TGTGCCAGCCGGATGGACACCGACTCCTACGAGCAGTACTTC
CDR3aa: CASRMDTDSYEQYF

abundance: .
d_gene: TRBD1
v_gene: TRBV2
j_gene: TRBJ2-7
CDR3nt: TGTGCCAGCAGTGCAGAGACAGGGGGGTACGAGCAGTACTTC
CDR3aa: CASSAETGGYEQYF

abundance: few
d_gene: .
v_gene: TRBV2
j_gene: TRBJ1-1
CDR3nt: TGTGCCAGCAGCGATACAGGGAGCACTGAAGCTTTCTTT
CDR3aa: CASSDTGSTEAFF

abundance: .
d_gene: TRBD2
v_gene: TRBV7-9
j_gene: TRBJ2-1
CDR3nt: TGTGCCAGCAGCTTTAGCCTAGCGGGGGTCAATGAGCAGTTCTTC
CDR3aa: CASSFSLAGVNEQFF

abundance: .
d_gene: TRBD1
v_gene: TRBV5-6
j_gene: TRBJ1-6
CDR3nt: TGTGCCAGCAGCCGGGGGCCACAGGGGGATTATTCACCCCTCCACTTT
CDR3aa: CASSRGPQGDYSPLHF

abundance: .
d_gene: TRBD1
v_gene: TRBV7-2
j_gene: TRBJ2-2
CDR3nt: TGTGCCAGCAGCTTCCTAGACAGGGGGAAGGACGGGGAGCTGTTTTTT
CDR3aa: CASSFLDRGKDGELFF

abundance: .
d_gene: TRBD1
v_gene: TRBV11-2
j_gene: TRBJ2-4
CDR3nt: TGTGCCAGCAGCCGTACAGGGGAGAACAGTCAGTACTTC
CDR3aa: CASSRTGENSQYF

abundance: .
d_gene: .
v_gene: TRBV10-3
j_gene: TRBJ2-7
CDR3nt: TGTGCCATCCATCCGGGGGTGAGCTCCTACGAGCAGTACTTC
CDR3aa: CAIHPGVSSYEQYF

abundance: .
d_gene: TRBD1
v_gene: TRBV27
j_gene: TRBJ1-2
CDR3nt: TGTGCCAGCAGTTTATCGGCAGGGGGCTATGGCTACACCTTC
CDR3aa: CASSLSAGGYGYTF

abundance: .
d_gene: TRBD1
v_gene: TRBV7-2
j_gene: TRBJ2-1
CDR3nt: TGTGCCAGCAGCTTAGGTGTAGGGGGCGAAAATGAGCAGTTCTTC
CDR3aa: CASSLGVGGENEQFF

abundance: .
d_gene: TRBD2
v_gene: TRBV18
j_gene: TRBJ2-7
CDR3nt: TGTGCCAGCTCACCCACCGGACTAGCGGGGGGGGAGCAGTACTTC
CDR3aa: CASSPTGLAGGEQYF

abundance: .
d_gene: .
v_gene: TRBV15
j_gene: TRBJ1-1
CDR3nt: TGTGCCACCAGCAGAGAAAAGGGAGTAATCATGAACACTGAAGCTTTCTTT
CDR3aa: CATSREKGVIMNTEAFF

abundance: .
d_gene: TRBD1
v_gene: TRBV28
j_gene: TRBJ1-1
CDR3nt: TGTGCCAGCAGGACAGGACAGGGCCCCTACGCTTTCTTT
CDR3aa: CASRTGQGPYAFF

abundance: .
d_gene: TRBD2
v_gene: TRBV6-1
j_gene: TRBJ2-7
CDR3nt: TGTGCCAGCACCCCGTTGGCTAGCGGTACCTACGAGCAGTACTTC
CDR3aa: CASTPLASGTYEQYF

abundance: .
d_gene: .
v_gene: TRBV29-1
j_gene: TRBJ1-4
CDR3nt: TGCAGCGTTAGATTTCAGGGTCGTGGCGAAAAACTGTTTTTT
CDR3aa: CSVRFQGRGEKLFF

abundance: .
d_gene: .
v_gene: TRBV15
j_gene: TRBJ1-1
CDR3nt: TGTGCCACCAGCAGAGAGCAGGGGAACACTGAAGCTTTCTTT
CDR3aa: CATSREQGNTEAFF

abundance: .
d_gene: TRBD1
v_gene: TRBV7-2
j_gene: TRBJ1-2
CDR3nt: TGTGCCAGCAGCTACGGGACAGCCAAGTCGGGCTACACCTTC
CDR3aa: CASSYGTAKSGYTF

abundance: .
d_gene: TRBD2
v_gene: TRBV5-4
j_gene: TRBJ2-5
CDR3nt: TGTGCCAGCAGCTTTAAAGCGGGAGGTCTCCAAGAGACCCAGTACTTC
CDR3aa: CASSFKAGGLQETQYF

abundance: .
d_gene: TRBD2
v_gene: TRBV30
j_gene: TRBJ2-7
CDR3nt: TGTGCCTGGAGTGTGACACTAGCGGGGGGACCCTACGAGCAGTACTTC
CDR3aa: CAWSVTLAGGPYEQYF

abundance: few
d_gene: TRBD2
v_gene: TRBV7-2
j_gene: TRBJ2-1
CDR3nt: TGTGCCAGCAGCTCGGGGACTAGCGGGGCCGCCTACAATGAGCAGTTCTTC
CDR3aa: CASSSGTSGAAYNEQFF

abundance: .
d_gene: .
v_gene: TRBV11-2
j_gene: TRBJ2-5
CDR3nt: TGTGCCAGCAGCGAAACAGGGAATCCACAAGAGACCCAGTACTTC
CDR3aa: CASSETGNPQETQYF

abundance: .
d_gene: TRBD1
v_gene: TRBV28
j_gene: TRBJ1-5
CDR3nt: TGTGCCAGCAGCCCAGACAGGGTGGATCAGCCCCAGCATTTT
CDR3aa: CASSPDRVDQPQHF

abundance: .
d_gene: TRBD1
v_gene: TRBV29-1
j_gene: TRBJ1-4
CDR3nt: TGCAGCGGCACGGGGACAGGAGAAAAACTGTTTTTT
CDR3aa: CSGTGTGEKLFF

abundance: few
d_gene: .
v_gene: TRBV19
j_gene: TRBJ1-2
CDR3nt: TGTGCCAGTAGTCCCCAACCGGGGGGATTTAACTATGGCTACACCTTC
CDR3aa: CASSPQPGGFNYGYTF

abundance: .
d_gene: .
v_gene: TRBV2
j_gene: TRBJ2-2
CDR3nt: TGTGCCAGCAGAACCGGGATAAGAACCGGGGAGCTGTTTTTT
CDR3aa: CASRTGIRTGELFF

abundance: .
d_gene: .
v_gene: TRBV6-5
j_gene: TRBJ1-6
CDR3nt: TGTGCCAGCAGTGAAGGGGAATCTTCACCCCTCCACTTT
CDR3aa: CASSEGESSPLHF

abundance: .
d_gene: .
v_gene: TRBV13
j_gene: TRBJ2-7
CDR3nt: TGTGCCAGCAGCTTGGGGAGTTACGAGCAGTACTTC
CDR3aa: CASSLGSYEQYF

abundance: .
d_gene: .
v_gene: TRBV2
j_gene: TRBJ2-5
CDR3nt: TGTGCCAGCATCCTTCATGAGGAGACCCAGTACTTC
CDR3aa: CASILHEETQYF

abundance: .
d_gene: TRBD1
v_gene: TRBV9
j_gene: TRBJ2-2
CDR3nt: TGTGCCAGCAGCGTAGGGACAGGGGGCGCAACCGGGGAGCTGTTTTTT
CDR3aa: CASSVGTGGATGELFF

abundance: .
d_gene: TRBD2
v_gene: TRBV19
j_gene: TRBJ2-7
CDR3nt: TGTGCCAGTAGTAGGGGGGGATCGGGGCCCTACGAGCAGTACTTC
CDR3aa: CASSRGGSGPYEQYF

abundance: .
d_gene: .
v_gene: TRBV19
j_gene: TRBJ1-2
CDR3nt: TGTGCCAGTAGTGGGGAGACTTTGGGGGGCTACACCTTC
CDR3aa: CASSGETLGGYTF

abundance: .
d_gene: .
v_gene: TRBV7-3
j_gene: TRBJ1-2
CDR3nt: TGTGCCAGCAGCTTAACAAGGGGGTCCGGGGATGGCTACACCTTC
CDR3aa: CASSLTRGSGDGYTF

abundance: .
d_gene: TRBD2
v_gene: TRBV28
j_gene: TRBJ2-1
CDR3nt: TGTGCCAGCAGTTCCCCCGGACTAGCTCGGCGGGTCGGACACAATGAGCAGTTCTTC
CDR3aa: CASSSPGLARRVGHNEQFF

abundance: once
d_gene: TRBD1
v_gene: TRBV5-6
j_gene: TRBJ2-4
CDR3nt: TGTGCCAGCAGCTCAGGGACAGACGGCAAAAACAGTCAGTACTTC
CDR3aa: CASSSGTDGKNSQYF